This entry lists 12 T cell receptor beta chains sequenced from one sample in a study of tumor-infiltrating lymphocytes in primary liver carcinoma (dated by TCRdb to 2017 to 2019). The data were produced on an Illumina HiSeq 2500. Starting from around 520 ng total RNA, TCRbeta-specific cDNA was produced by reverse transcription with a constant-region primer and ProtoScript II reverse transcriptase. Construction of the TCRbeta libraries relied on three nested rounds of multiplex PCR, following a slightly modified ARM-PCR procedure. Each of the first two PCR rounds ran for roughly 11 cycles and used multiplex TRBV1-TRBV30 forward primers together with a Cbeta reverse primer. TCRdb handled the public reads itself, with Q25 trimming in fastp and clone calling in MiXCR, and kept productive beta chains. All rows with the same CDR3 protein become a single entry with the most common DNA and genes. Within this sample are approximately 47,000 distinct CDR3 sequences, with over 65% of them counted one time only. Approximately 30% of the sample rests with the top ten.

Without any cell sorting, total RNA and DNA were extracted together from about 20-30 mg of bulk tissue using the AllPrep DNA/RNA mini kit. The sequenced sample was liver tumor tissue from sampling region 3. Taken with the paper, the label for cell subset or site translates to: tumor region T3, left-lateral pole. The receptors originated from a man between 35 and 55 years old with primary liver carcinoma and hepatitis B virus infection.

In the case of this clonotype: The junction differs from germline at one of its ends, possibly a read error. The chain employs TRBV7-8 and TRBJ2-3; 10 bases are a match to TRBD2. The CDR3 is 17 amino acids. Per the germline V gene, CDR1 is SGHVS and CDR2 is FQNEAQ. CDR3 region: CVSNLAEAGGPHDTQYF. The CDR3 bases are TGTGTCAGCAACTTAGCCGAAGCGGGAGGGCCACATGATACGCAGTATTTT. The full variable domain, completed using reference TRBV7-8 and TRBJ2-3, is GAGVSQSPRYKVAKRGQDVALRCDPISGHVSLFWYQQALGQGPEFLTYFQNEAQLDKSGLPSDRFFAERPEGSVSTLKIQRTQQEDSAVYLCVSNLAEAGGPHDTQYFGPGTRLTVL.

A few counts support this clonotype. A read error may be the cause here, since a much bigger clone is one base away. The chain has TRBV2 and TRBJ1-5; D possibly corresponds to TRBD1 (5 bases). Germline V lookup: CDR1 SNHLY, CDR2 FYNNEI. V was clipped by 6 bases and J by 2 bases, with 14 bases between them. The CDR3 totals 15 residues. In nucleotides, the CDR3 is TGTGCCAGCAGGGTTCTGGGGGGGGGCAATCAGCCCCAGCATTTT. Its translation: CASRVLGGGNQPQHF. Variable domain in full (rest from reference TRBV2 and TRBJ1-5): EPEVTQTPSHQVTQMGQEVILRCVPISNHLYFYWYRQILGQKVEFLVSFYNNEISEKSEIFDDQFSVERPDGSNFTLKIRSTKLEDSAMYFCASRVLGGGNQPQHFGDGTRLSIL.

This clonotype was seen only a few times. For the CDR3, the DNA is TGTGCCAGCAGCATGACAGGGGTTGGCGAGACCCAGTACTTC. Its protein is CASSMTGVGETQYF. The chain links TRBV5-4 to TRBJ2-5; 8 positions agree with TRBD1. The germline V gene encodes CDR1 SGHNT and CDR2 YYREEE (reference sequence). The trim removed 4 bases at V and 5 bases at J, leaving 7 bases unmatched. The CDR3 runs 14 residues.

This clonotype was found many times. CDR3 DNA sequence: TGCGCCAGCAGCTTCAGGACCACGAACACCGGGGAGCTGTTTTTT. Residues: CASSFRTTNTGELFF. The chain uses TRBV5-1 and TRBJ2-2, with D unresolved. CDR1 is SGHRS, CDR2 YFSETQ, per germline. Trimming removed 2 bases at V and 0 bases at J, with 8 bases between. The CDR3 extends over 15 amino acids.

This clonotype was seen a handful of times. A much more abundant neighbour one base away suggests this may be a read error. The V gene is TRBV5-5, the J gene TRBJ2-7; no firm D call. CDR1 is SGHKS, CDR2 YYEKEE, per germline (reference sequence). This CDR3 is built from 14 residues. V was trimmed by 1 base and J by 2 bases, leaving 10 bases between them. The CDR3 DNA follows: TGTGCCAGCAGCTTGTGCGACGGCCCCTACGAGCAGTACTTC. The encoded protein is CASSLCDGPYEQYF.

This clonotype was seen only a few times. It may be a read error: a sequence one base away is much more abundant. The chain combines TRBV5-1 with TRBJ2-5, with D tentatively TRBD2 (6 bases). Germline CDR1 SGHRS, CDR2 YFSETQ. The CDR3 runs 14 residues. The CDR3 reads CTSSLVGGDETQYF. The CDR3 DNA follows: TGCACCAGCAGCTTGGTCGGCGGGGACGAGACCCAGTACTTC.

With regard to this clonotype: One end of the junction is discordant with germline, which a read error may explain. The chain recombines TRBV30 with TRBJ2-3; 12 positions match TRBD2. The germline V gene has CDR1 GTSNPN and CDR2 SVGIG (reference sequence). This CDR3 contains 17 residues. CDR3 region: CAWSSSSGRVGGDTKYF. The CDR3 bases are TGTGCCTGGAGTAGCTCTAGCGGGAGGGTCGGGGGAGATACGAAGTATTTT.

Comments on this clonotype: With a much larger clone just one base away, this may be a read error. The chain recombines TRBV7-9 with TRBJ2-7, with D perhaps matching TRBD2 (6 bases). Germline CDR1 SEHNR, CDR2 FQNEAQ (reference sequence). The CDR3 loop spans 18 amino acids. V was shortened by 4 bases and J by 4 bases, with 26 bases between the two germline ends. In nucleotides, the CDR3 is TGTGCCAGCAGCTCAAGTCGATCGGGGACTGGGGGAATATACGAGCAGTACTTC. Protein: CASSSSRSGTGGIYEQYF.

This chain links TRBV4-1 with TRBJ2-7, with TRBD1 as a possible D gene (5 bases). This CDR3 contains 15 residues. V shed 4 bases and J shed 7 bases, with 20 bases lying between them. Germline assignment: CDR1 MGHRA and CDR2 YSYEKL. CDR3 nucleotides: TGCGCCAGCAGCCTCCCGGACAAGGATGAGTATGAGCAGTACTTC. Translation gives CASSLPDKDEYEQYF.

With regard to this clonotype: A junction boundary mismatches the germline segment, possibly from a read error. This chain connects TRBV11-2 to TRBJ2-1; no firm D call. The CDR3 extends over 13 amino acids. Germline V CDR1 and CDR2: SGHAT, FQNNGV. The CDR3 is CASSSGLGIEQLF. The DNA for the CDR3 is TGTGCCAGCAGCTCAGGCCTAGGCATTGAGCAGTTGTTC. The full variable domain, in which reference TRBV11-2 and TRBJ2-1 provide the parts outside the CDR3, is EAGVAQSPRYKIIEKRQSVAFWCNPISGHATLYWYQQILGQGPKLLIQFQNNGVVDDSQLPKDRFSAERLKGVDSTLKIQPAKLEDSAVYLCASSSGLGIEQLFGPGTRLTVL.

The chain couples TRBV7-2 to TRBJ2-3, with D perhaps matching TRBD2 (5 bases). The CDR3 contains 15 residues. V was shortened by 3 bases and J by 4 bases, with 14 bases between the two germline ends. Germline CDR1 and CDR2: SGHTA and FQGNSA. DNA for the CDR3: TGTGCCAGCAGCTTGAGGGAAACCCGCCCAGATACGCAGTATTTT. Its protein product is CASSLRETRPDTQYF.

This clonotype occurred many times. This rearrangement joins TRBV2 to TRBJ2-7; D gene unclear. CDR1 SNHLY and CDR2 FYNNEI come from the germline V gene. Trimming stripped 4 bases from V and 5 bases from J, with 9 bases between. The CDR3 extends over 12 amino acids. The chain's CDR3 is CASSVGPNEQYF. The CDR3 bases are TGTGCCAGCAGTGTTGGGCCCAACGAGCAGTACTTC. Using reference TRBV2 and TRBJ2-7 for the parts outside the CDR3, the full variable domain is EPEVTQTPSHQVTQMGQEVILRCVPISNHLYFYWYRQILGQKVEFLVSFYNNEISEKSEIFDDQFSVERPDGSNFTLKIRSTKLEDSAMYFCASSVGPNEQYFGPGTRLTVT.